This note documents a single TCR beta chain sequence. The antigen remains undetermined. The CDR3 regions of TCR beta were amplified from RNA transcripts. Carried out on the TCR CDR3, a first-round RT-PCR used the HTBI primer set. Each CDR3 protein gets one entry after TCRdb re-called the multiplex PCR reads with MiXCR. The repertoire includes about 560,000 distinct CDR3 sequences, 16% of them detected once, and more than 15% sits in the top ten. Reasons for excluding patients were uncontrolled infection, other autoimmune disease, pregnancy or lactation. Clinical symptoms, serum thyroxine and TRAb, thyroid ultrasound and orbital computed tomography were used for the diagnoses. The J segment lost 7 bases and the V segment lost 4 bases, leaving 8 bases of the junction unmatched. In germline, CDR1 is SGHRS, CDR2 YFSETQ. The length of the CDR3 is 17 residues. The data are from a study of T cells in Graves' hyperthyroidism and ophthalmopathy. Overall study context: Initial diagnosis, before any treatment, was when peripheral blood was collected.

Study observations and caveats: Researchers found most expanded thyroid clonotypes above 0.001 in blood as well.

V gene TRBV5-1 combines with J gene TRBJ2-2, with TRBD2 identical over 15 bases. The sample consisted of blood. The sequence was obtained from a young woman with Graves' hyperthyroidism. CDR3 sequence: CASSVGLAGGPGGELFF. The CDR3 region has the DNA TGCGCCAGCAGCGTTGGACTAGCGGGAGGGCCCGGCGGGGAGCTGTTTTTT.